A selection of T cell receptor beta chains follows, all from one sample in a study of T cell responses to AZD1222 COVID-19 vaccine. Using immunoSEQ multiplex PCR, the repertoire was profiled, and TCRdb retains in-frame clones only, with some absent. Altogether over 85,000 clones are present, roughly 89% being singletons, with the ten largest covering around 7%. The material was peripheral blood, obtained on day 0 of AZD1222 vaccination. The source is an adult in good health. Each CDR3 is given with its conserved first and last residue.

TRBJ1-6,TRBV4-3,CASSQEGGPAGYNSPLHF
TRBJ1-2,TRBV30,CAWSVNQNGYTF
TRBJ1-3,TRBV7-2,CASSLGPSSSGNTIYF
TRBJ2-5,TRBV7-2,CASSRDRTQETQYF
TRBJ1-6,TRBV4-3,CASSRGQGADSPLHF
TRBJ2-3,TRBV29-1,CSVGGNPGTDTQYF
TRBJ1-1,TRBV14,CASSQTRGTEAFF
TRBJ1-5,TRBV9,CASSVDTGSNQPQHF
TRBJ1-3,TRBV9,CASSTSGTGDWGGNTIYF
TRBJ2-1,TRBV6-2/TRBV6-3,CASSYYRAHEQFF
TRBJ2-3,TRBV5-1,CASSSPWASTDTQYF
TRBJ1-4,TRBV7-2,CASSSKGGVDEKLFF
TRBJ1-5,TRBV5-5,CASSFQGGNQPQHF
TRBJ2-3,TRBV9,CASSVADRDTQYF
TRBJ2-3,TRBV19,CASQKGPRTDTQYF
TRBJ1-4,TRBV19,CASSNGANEKLFF
TRBJ1-1,TRBV6-4,CASSASPPNTEAFF
TRBJ2-5,TRBV6-5,CASFRDLQETQYF
TRBJ2-5,TRBV28,CASSLPTRQETQYF
TRBJ1-1,TRBV9,CASSPFGSEAFF
TRBJ2-3,TRBV28,CASSSDFGRKDTQYF
TRBJ2-1,TRBV29-1,CSVEDRSYNEQFF
TRBJ1-2,TRBV5-6,CASAFLGTGTGNYGYTF
TRBJ2-3,TRBV5-1,CASSPGQGGDTQYF
TRBJ2-3,TRBV5-4,CASSHGAGDTDTQYF
TRBJ1-2,TRBV28,CASSFLAGGYGYTF
TRBJ1-1,TRBV28,CASSPELTTNTEAFF
TRBJ2-5,TRBV5-1,CASSSGLGETQYF
TRBJ1-2,TRBV2,CASRQGQNYGYTF
TRBJ2-3,TRBV20-1,CSANRGDTQYF
TRBJ2-1,TRBV24-1,CATSGGQGADNEQFF
TRBJ2-7,TRBV6-5,CASSPGTRASGYF
TRBJ2-5,TRBV4-3,CASSQDRATSGGLQETQYF
TRBJ1-4,TRBV6-2/TRBV6-3,CASSPGTGETEKLFF
TRBJ2-5,TRBV2,CASRTTGETQYF
TRBJ2-7,TRBV14,CASSQLTGGKQYF
TRBJ1-4,TRBV7-9,CASSLGAINNEKLFF
TRBJ2-1,TRBV24-1,CATSDLVEGHNEQFF
TRBJ2-7,TRBV5-1,CASSLAIGQGYEQYF
TRBJ1-2,TRBV7-9,CASSDYRTGNYGYTF
TRBJ1-5,TRBV19,CASSMAQGSVRSNQPQHF
TRBJ1-2,TRBV18,CASSTRREDYGYTF
TRBJ1-2,TRBV2,CASSGTGTGNYGYTF
TRBJ1-2,TRBV29-1,CSVEGGTYGYTF
TRBJ2-2,TRBV11-3,CASSRTSGSFNTGELFF
TRBJ2-1,TRBV6-4,CASSESFSVSEKGDNEQFF
TRBJ2-2,TRBV5-1,CASSRQSTGELFF
TRBJ1-2,TRBV5-1,CASSRDSFYGYTF
TRBJ2-5,TRBV3-1/TRBV3-2,CASSPLTSGDLQETQYF
TRBJ2-7,TRBV27,CASSFPGQSYIYEQYF
TRBJ2-1,TRBV7-8,CASSFRTGPSSYNEQFF
TRBJ1-6,TRBV12-3/TRBV12-4,CATSPDRLNLHF
TRBJ1-2,TRBV27,CASRRGGVANYGYTF
TRBJ1-2,TRBV7-9,CASSHRDIYGYTF
TRBJ2-1,TRBV3-1/TRBV3-2,CASSPKTSGRNEQFF
TRBJ2-5,TRBV5-1,CASSTGTSGGFETQYF
TRBJ1-2,TRBV19,CASIGTGLANYGYTF
TRBJ1-1,TRBV6-5,CASSYEGTEAFF
TRBJ1-1,TRBV2,CASSETRGGAFF